These T cell receptor beta chains were read from a single sample in a study of blood T cells in healthy people across ages. TCRdb used MiXCR to reprocess the 5' RACE reads, holding one entry per CDR3 protein. Seen here are around 1,500,000 distinct CDR3 sequences, roughly 40% observed once, and the top ten hold roughly 7.9%. Sequenced material: blood. All receptors derive from a woman in her late teens or twenties in good health. CDR3s leave out the opening cysteine and the closing phenylalanine or tryptophan.

>TRBV5-1|TRBJ1-1
ASSQPTGMNTEAF
>TRBV4-1|TRBJ2-7
ASSQLDRGGHSEQY
>TRBV27|TRBJ1-2
ASSLVPWGAGYT
>TRBV11-2|TRBJ1-1
ASSSGVLGEAF
>TRBV4-1|TRBJ2-7
ASSQDNLREKWY
>TRBV27|TRBJ1-2
ASSNQGSGYGYT
>TRBV28|TRBJ1-1
ASSSLLQGEDTEAF
>TRBV3-1|TRBJ2-7
ASSQGQGISEQY
>TRBV5-1|TRBJ2-7
ASSLTGTLSSYEQY
>TRBV10-3|TRBJ2-1
AIGRLAVSGNEQF